A single sample gave rise to the 14 T cell receptor beta chains below, sequenced in a study of Ad26.COV2.S vaccination and SARS-CoV-2 variants. Assay: immunoSEQ multiplex PCR; the TCRdb copy retains only in-frame clones and omits some. The sample has 300,000 to 500,000 clones, approximately 91% seen once; the top ten hold about 3.6%. The treatment denotes: 15 to 20 received Ad26.COV2.S at low or high dose, single or two shots; about 5 received placebo; per-sample allocation not given. Specimens were obtained on day 63 following the first vaccine or placebo injection. Sequencing was performed on peripheral blood, taken in a trial of Ad26.COV2.S vaccine versus placebo. These TCRs come from a person between 18 and 65 years old who received the Ad26.COV2.S COVID-19 vaccine or a placebo.

The chain has TRBV6-5 and TRBJ1-1, with 9 bases identical to TRBD1. The CDR3 has 15 amino acids. Losses at the gene ends were 6 bases for V and 0 bases for J; bases not matched to a gene: 5. Germline V CDR1 and CDR2: MNHEY, SVGAGI. CDR3 DNA: TGTGCCAGCAGAACGACAGGGGGAGTGAACACTGAAGCTTTCTTT. Amino acids: CASRTTGGVNTEAFF.

V is TRBV3-1 (or the pseudogene TRBV3-2) and J is TRBJ2-2, with D possibly TRBD1 on 6 matching bases. CDR1 and CDR2 (germline): LGHDT, YNNKEL (reference sequence). Between the trimmed V and J ends, which lost 8 bases and 0 bases, there was a span of 19 bases. The CDR3 is 17 amino acids. The CDR3 bases are TGTGCCAGCGTAAAATCAACCGGGACAACGAACACCGGGGAGCTGTTTTTT. This codes for CASVKSTGTTNTGELFF.

The J gene is TRBJ1-5, the V gene TRBV9; D unclear. V lost 4 bases, J lost 6 bases, and 11 bases lay in between. This CDR3 comprises 13 residues. CDR1 is SGDLS, CDR2 YYNGEE, per germline. The chain's CDR3 is CASSPGNSQPQHF. The CDR3, as DNA: TGTGCCAGCAGCCCCGGGAACAGTCAGCCCCAGCATTTT.

The rearrangement joins TRBV9 to TRBJ1-1; TRBD1 matches at 7 bases. Trimming cost V 3 bases and J 4 bases; bases outside gene matches: 9. CDR1 is SGDLS, CDR2 YYNGEE, per germline. The CDR3 loop spans 15 amino acids. CDR3 sequence reads: CASSGNLQGGTEAFF. The CDR3 nucleotides read TGTGCCAGCAGCGGCAACCTCCAGGGGGGCACTGAAGCTTTCTTT.

The chain links TRBV6-2 or TRBV6-3 to TRBJ1-1; 9 positions match TRBD1. This CDR3 is 15 amino acids long. CDR1 is MNHEY, CDR2 SVGEGT, per germline. With V trimmed by 2 bases and J by 2 bases, 3 bases remained unmatched. In DNA, the CDR3 is TGTGCCAGCAGTTACCGACAGGGGGTAAACACTGAAGCTTTCTTT. Residues: CASSYRQGVNTEAFF.

This chain joins TRBV6-2 or TRBV6-3 and TRBJ1-2; D gene uncertain. The length of the CDR3 is 15 residues. Germline V gives CDR1 MNHEY, CDR2 SVGEGT. Trimming left V 2 bases short and J 10 bases short, with 20 bases between. CDR3 region: CASSYQTTKPLFYTF. The CDR3 bases are TGTGCCAGCAGTTACCAAACAACAAAGCCGCTATTCTACACCTTC.

The chain links TRBV6-5 to TRBJ1-1; the D gene is possibly TRBD1 (6 bases). V lost 8 bases and J lost 2, with 12 bases in between. CDR3 length: 13 amino acids. In germline, CDR1 is MNHEY, CDR2 SVGAGI. The chain's CDR3 is CASSSGTNTEAFF. The CDR3 nucleotides are TGTGCCAGCTCATCCGGGACAAACACTGAAGCTTTCTTT.

The rearrangement uses TRBV7-2 and TRBJ2-3; 11 nucleotides line up with TRBD2. Trimming removed 4 bases from V and 4 bases from J; junction bases left unmatched: 7. Germline lookup yields CDR1 SGHTA and CDR2 FQGNSA. The CDR3 is 16 residues long. CDR3 coding DNA: TGTGCCAGCAGCTCTGACCTGGGACTAGCGGCAGATACGCAGTATTTT. Protein: CASSSDLGLAADTQYF.

The V gene is TRBV10-3, the J gene TRBJ1-1; D unclear. This CDR3 has 14 amino acids. Looked up from germline, CDR1 is ENHRY and CDR2 is SYGVKD. V gave up 2 bases and J gave up 5 bases, with 12 bases separating them. In DNA, the CDR3 is TGTGCCATCAGTGAGCCCGGAAGCCAGACTGAAGCTTTCTTT. This gives the protein CAISEPGSQTEAFF.

Here the CDR3 reads CASSPSGGVYNEQFF. The CDR3 DNA follows: TGTGCCAGCAGCCCTAGCGGGGGGGTATACAATGAGCAGTTCTTC. The chain uses TRBV5-5 and TRBJ2-1; the match to TRBD2 covers 12 bases. The CDR3 consists of 15 residues. The trim removed 4 bases at V and 4 bases at J, leaving 3 bases unmatched. CDR1 is SGHKS, CDR2 YYEKEE, per germline (reference sequence).

This rearrangement joins TRBV3-1 (or the pseudogene TRBV3-2) to TRBJ2-5, with 14 bases matching TRBD2. CDR1 and CDR2 from the germline V gene are LGHDT and YNNKEL (reference sequence). V dropped 4 bases and J dropped 5; count of bases not matched to a gene: 6. This CDR3 comprises 16 residues. CDR3 sequence: CASSPRRTSGGETQYF. In nucleotides, the CDR3 is TGTGCCAGCAGCCCCCGCCGGACTAGCGGGGGGGAGACCCAGTACTTC.

V usage is TRBV3-1 (or the pseudogene TRBV3-2) and J usage is TRBJ1-5, with D possibly being TRBD1 (5 bases). Germline CDR1 is LGHDT and CDR2 is YNNKEL (reference sequence). Trimming took off 4 bases at V and 0 bases at J, with 10 bases between the two ends. The CDR3 loop spans 15 amino acids. The CDR3 reads CASSPDSYSNQPQHF. The CDR3 DNA follows: TGTGCCAGCAGCCCAGACAGTTATAGCAATCAGCCCCAGCATTTT.

This chain links TRBV10-2 with TRBJ2-2, with 9 positions matching TRBD2. J lost 5 bases, V lost 10 bases, and 11 bases had no gene match. The germline V gene encodes CDR1 WSHSY and CDR2 SAAADI. The CDR3 is 15 residues long. The CDR3 reads CAIKSLAGGTGELFF. In DNA, the CDR3 is TGCGCCATCAAATCCCTTGCGGGGGGGACCGGGGAGCTGTTTTTT.

In its sample, this clone was seen a few times. This specimen includes other DNA sequences encoding the same CDR3. The chain is built from TRBV10-3 and TRBJ2-7; TRBD1 might be the D (6 bases). Germline CDR1 is ENHRY and CDR2 is SYGVKD. CDR3 length: 12 amino acids. V was clipped by 4 bases and J by 4 bases, with 8 bases between them. The CDR3: CAISGDTYEQYF. The CDR3 DNA reads TGTGCCATCAGTGGGGACACTTACGAGCAGTACTTC.